These T cell receptor beta chains were read from a single sample in a study of shared clonotypes between healthy human individuals. Clones were sequenced by immunoSEQ multiplex PCR, and TCRdb holds only the in-frame ones, with some missing. Of 90,000 to 150,000 clones listed, about 71% are singletons. Sequencing was done on a sample of memory CD8+ T cells sorted from blood. Receptors originate from a woman in her 30s in good health. CDR3s include the opening cysteine and the closing phenylalanine or tryptophan. Each record gives: clone size, V gene, J gene, D gene, CDR3 protein, CDR3 DNA. D genes are given only for firm matches. The listing skips clone size in some rows; elsewhere it reads once, few, many or a size class.

NA	TRBV27	TRBJ2-7	NA	CASSGGLHYEQYF	TGTGCCAGCAGTGGGGGACTCCACTACGAGCAGTACTTC
NA	TRBV2	TRBJ1-2	TRBD1	CASSGQGAVYGYTF	TGTGCCAGCAGCGGACAGGGGGCAGTCTATGGCTACACCTTC
NA	TRBV7-6	TRBJ2-5	NA	CASSRQTGEGETQYF	TGTGCCAGCAGCCGACAGACAGGGGAGGGAGAGACCCAGTACTTC
once	TRBV19	TRBJ1-5	TRBD1	CASSIKKGAYSNQPQHF	TGTGCCAGTAGTATAAAAAAGGGGGCCTATAGCAATCAGCCCCAGCATTTT
NA	TRBV5-1	TRBJ2-1	TRBD2	CASSFGLAGANEQFF	TGCGCCAGCAGCTTCGGGCTAGCGGGAGCCAATGAGCAGTTCTTC
NA	TRBV2	TRBJ2-1	NA	CASMGRSSYNEQFF	TGTGCCAGCATGGGTCGAAGCTCCTACAATGAGCAGTTCTTC
NA	TRBV28	TRBJ1-1	NA	CASSYITGTTDTEAFF	TGTGCCAGCAGTTATATAACCGGGACAACGGACACTGAAGCTTTCTTT
many	TRBV15	TRBJ2-7	TRBD2	CATSQGTSGNYEQYF	TGTGCCACCAGCCAAGGGACGAGCGGGAACTACGAGCAGTACTTC
NA	TRBV29-1	TRBJ1-2	TRBD1	CSVRDRLNYGYTF	TGCAGCGTACGGGACAGGCTTAACTATGGCTACACCTTC
NA	TRBV5-6	TRBJ2-1	NA	CASSLIRGSSEQFF	TGTGCCAGCAGCTTAATAAGGGGTAGCTCTGAGCAGTTCTTC
NA	TRBV19	TRBJ2-3	TRBD1	CASRLTGVRTDTQYF	TGTGCCAGTAGGCTAACAGGGGTGAGGACAGATACGCAGTATTTT
many	TRBV7-2	TRBJ2-2	TRBD2	CASSLVGLAGGTGELFF	TGTGCCAGCAGCTTAGTTGGATTAGCGGGAGGGACCGGGGAGCTGTTTTTT
NA	TRBV6-1	TRBJ1-5	NA	CASSEVRQRVLESNQPQHF	TGTGCCAGCAGTGAAGTTCGCCAGAGGGTACTAGAAAGCAATCAGCCCCAGCATTTT
NA	TRBV6-4	TRBJ2-1	NA	CASRGTNKNEQFF	TGTGCCAGTAGAGGGACCAATAAAAATGAGCAGTTCTTC
NA	TRBV28	TRBJ1-5	TRBD1	CASSLYRGRDQPQHF	TGTGCCAGCAGTCTCTACAGGGGACGAGATCAGCCCCAGCATTTT
NA	TRBV5-6	TRBJ1-1	TRBD1	CASTPGQGRAEAFF	TGTGCCAGCACCCCTGGACAGGGGAGAGCTGAAGCTTTCTTT
NA	TRBV7-9	TRBJ2-3	TRBD2	CASSEGLAGDINTQYF	TGTGCCAGCAGTGAAGGACTAGCGGGAGACATAAATACGCAGTATTTT
NA	TRBV7-9	TRBJ2-7	NA	CASSPSEDFDYEQYF	TGTGCCAGCAGCCCTAGCGAGGACTTTGACTACGAGCAGTACTTC
NA	TRBV19	TRBJ1-4	NA	CASCRGRGDATNEKLFF	TGTGCCAGTTGCAGGGGTCGAGGTGATGCAACTAATGAAAAACTGTTTTTT
NA	TRBV7-9	TRBJ2-6	NA	CASSRLISGANVLTF	TGTGCCAGCAGCCGCCTGATCTCTGGGGCCAACGTCCTGACTTTC
NA	TRBV5-6	TRBJ1-1	NA	CASSLVGQPMNTEAFF	TGTGCCAGCAGCTTGGTTGGACAGCCTATGAACACTGAAGCTTTCTTT
once	TRBV11-2	TRBJ2-7	TRBD2	CASRLAATYEQYF	TGTGCCAGCAGACTAGCGGCCACTTACGAGCAGTACTTC
few	TRBV7-9	TRBJ2-3	NA	CASSWTDTQYF	TGTGCCAGCAGCTGGACAGATACGCAGTATTTT
NA	TRBV5-1	TRBJ2-1	TRBD2	CASSWRAGVEQFF	TGCGCCAGCAGCTGGAGAGCGGGAGTCGAGCAGTTCTTC
NA	TRBV2	TRBJ1-2	NA	CAFPQTAGYGYTF	TGTGCCTTCCCTCAGACAGCGGGCTATGGCTACACCTTC
few	TRBV7-9	TRBJ2-3	NA	CASSSTKHMITDTQYF	TGTGCCAGCAGCTCCACTAAGCACATGATCACAGATACGCAGTATTTT
few	TRBV7-9	TRBJ1-1	NA	CASSPGKIMNTEAFF	TGTGCCAGCAGCCCCGGGAAGATTATGAACACTGAAGCTTTCTTT
NA	TRBV15	TRBJ2-5	NA	CATSRDVLEGGETQYF	TGTGCCACCAGCAGAGATGTACTAGAAGGGGGGGAGACCCAGTACTTC
NA	TRBV7-9	TRBJ2-3	TRBD2	CASSSLRGYTDTQYF	TGTGCCAGCAGCTCCCTGCGGGGGTACACAGATACGCAGTATTTT
NA	TRBV28	TRBJ2-5	NA	CASRAVGADQETQYF	TGTGCCAGCAGGGCTGTAGGAGCGGATCAAGAGACCCAGTACTTC
many	TRBV29-1	TRBJ1-2	NA	CSVAGLYGYTF	TGCAGCGTTGCCGGTCTCTATGGCTACACCTTC
NA	TRBV2	TRBJ2-7	TRBD2	CASSESSGIMIYEQYF	TGTGCCAGCAGTGAATCTAGCGGGATCATGATCTACGAGCAGTACTTC
many	TRBV6-4	TRBJ2-2	NA	CASSVTGTGELFF	TGTGCCAGCAGTGTAACGGGGACCGGGGAGCTGTTTTTT
NA	TRBV5-1	TRBJ2-1	TRBD2	CASSLASGAYNEQFF	TGCGCCAGCAGCCTGGCTAGCGGGGCTTACAATGAGCAGTTCTTC
many	TRBV25-1	TRBJ2-1	TRBD1	CASSRGGQGYNEQFF	TGTGCCAGCAGCCGAGGGGGACAGGGGTACAATGAGCAGTTCTTC
NA	TRBV29-1	TRBJ2-1	TRBD2	CSVTGGGSYNEQFF	TGCAGCGTTACCGGCGGGGGCTCCTACAATGAGCAGTTCTTC
NA	TRBV7-9	TRBJ2-7	TRBD1	CASSPRDRAYEQYF	TGTGCCAGCAGCCCCCGGGACAGAGCCTACGAGCAGTACTTC
NA	TRBV7-9	TRBJ2-2	TRBD2	CASSPGLAEANTGELFF	TGTGCCAGCAGCCCGGGACTAGCGGAAGCGAACACCGGGGAGCTGTTTTTT
NA	TRBV5-4	TRBJ2-2	NA	CASSLGAGELFF	TGTGCCAGCAGCTTGGGGGCCGGGGAGCTGTTTTTT
NA	TRBV27	TRBJ2-7	NA	CASSLSTKSYEQYF	TGTGCCAGCAGTTTATCGACAAAATCCTACGAGCAGTACTTC
NA	TRBV4-2	TRBJ2-2	NA	CASSQERENTGELFF	TGTGCCAGCAGCCAAGAGCGAGAGAACACCGGGGAGCTGTTTTTT
NA	TRBV15	TRBJ2-7	NA	CATSRDRGVSYEQYF	TGTGCCACCAGCAGAGATCGGGGTGTGAGCTACGAGCAGTACTTC
NA	TRBV9	TRBJ1-4	NA	CASSVAGTTGEKLFF	TGTGCCAGCAGCGTAGCCGGGACGACTGGTGAAAAACTGTTTTTT